These T cell receptor beta chains were read from a single sample in a study of blood T cells in healthy people across ages. TCRdb processed the 5' RACE reads anew with MiXCR; each CDR3 protein has one entry. The sample comprises 1.6 million or so distinct CDR3 sequences, around 36% of which are singletons, and roughly 10% rests with the top ten. Input material: blood. The receptors derive from a woman aged 25 to 39 in good health. Each CDR3 is given with its conserved first and last residue. Each record gives: D gene, J gene, V gene, clone size, CDR3 DNA, CDR3 protein. The D gene is left open where the match is weak. Expanded clones get a size class; other rows say once, few or many, or leave the size out.

D: TRBD1
J: TRBJ1-5
V: TRBV18
size: .
DNA: TGTGCCAGCTCACTATCCCGGGACAGGGTTCAGCCCCAGCATTTT
CDR3: CASSLSRDRVQPQHF

D: .
J: TRBJ2-7
V: TRBV27
size: few
DNA: TGTGCCAGCAGTATTCGGGACCACTACGAGCAGTACTTC
CDR3: CASSIRDHYEQYF

D: .
J: TRBJ2-6
V: TRBV4-1
size: few
DNA: TGCGCCAGCAGCCAAGATGGACAATCTGGGGCCAACGTCCTGACTTTC
CDR3: CASSQDGQSGANVLTF

D: TRBD1
J: TRBJ2-5
V: TRBV9
size: few
DNA: TGTGCCAGCAGCGTAAGGACAGGTGAAGAGACCCAGTACTTC
CDR3: CASSVRTGEETQYF

D: TRBD1
J: TRBJ2-5
V: TRBV7-9
size: .
DNA: TGTGCCAGCAGCAGAGGTCAACAGGGGATCGAGACCCAGTACTTC
CDR3: CASSRGQQGIETQYF

D: TRBD1
J: TRBJ2-7
V: TRBV6-1
size: .
DNA: TGTGCCAGCAGTGACGACAGGGAACACGAGCAGTACTTC
CDR3: CASSDDREHEQYF

D: .
J: TRBJ2-5
V: TRBV3-1
size: .
DNA: TGTGCCTGCAGCCAAGGCATAATAACAGGGCATCAGTACTTC
CDR3: CACSQGIITGHQYF

D: .
J: TRBJ1-6
V: TRBV9
size: .
DNA: TGTGCCAGCAGCTCCCGGGACACCGGTTCACCCCTCCACTTT
CDR3: CASSSRDTGSPLHF

D: .
J: TRBJ2-3
V: TRBV6-6
size: .
DNA: TGTGCCAGCAGTATAGGCCTCATTGCACCAGATACGCAGTATTTT
CDR3: CASSIGLIAPDTQYF

D: .
J: TRBJ2-5
V: TRBV5-4
size: .
DNA: TGTGCCAGCAGGGGGAGAACAGGGGAGACCCAGTACTTC
CDR3: CASRGRTGETQYF

D: TRBD1
J: TRBJ2-5
V: TRBV25-1
size: .
DNA: TGTGCCAGCAGTGAGTCCAGGGGGCGGCCAGGATACTTC
CDR3: CASSESRGRPGYF

D: .
J: TRBJ1-2
V: TRBV7-9
size: .
DNA: TGTGCCAGCAGTCGGAGCCGGGACGGGGGAAGTGATGGCTACACCTTC
CDR3: CASSRSRDGGSDGYTF

D: TRBD2
J: TRBJ2-1
V: TRBV5-1
size: few
DNA: TGCGCCAGCAGCTTGGCGGCGGGAGACGGACACAATGAGCAGTTCTTC
CDR3: CASSLAAGDGHNEQFF

D: TRBD2
J: TRBJ2-1
V: TRBV7-9
size: .
DNA: TGTGCCAGCAGCCCATATGGGACGAGCGGGAGTGCGAGCAATGAGCAGTTCTTC
CDR3: CASSPYGTSGSASNEQFF

D: .
J: TRBJ1-2
V: TRBV5-1
size: .
DNA: TGCGCCGGCAGCGGAGCAGGGTTTAACTATGGCTACACCTTC
CDR3: CAGSGAGFNYGYTF

D: TRBD1
J: TRBJ1-1
V: TRBV10-3
size: .
DNA: TGTGCCATCAGTGAGTCAACAGGGGTAATGAACACTGAAGCTTTCTTT
CDR3: CAISESTGVMNTEAFF

D: .
J: TRBJ1-2
V: TRBV15
size: few
DNA: TGTGCCACCAGCAGACCACCGGGTGGATATGATAGGGGCTACACCTTC
CDR3: CATSRPPGGYDRGYTF

D: TRBD2
J: TRBJ2-7
V: TRBV28
size: few
DNA: TGTGCCAGCAGCCTGACTAGCCTGAGCTCCTACGAGCAGTACTTC
CDR3: CASSLTSLSSYEQYF

D: .
J: TRBJ2-3
V: TRBV20-1
size: .
DNA: TGCAGTGCTAGAGACAGGGGGACTAGCACAGATACGCAGTATTTT
CDR3: CSARDRGTSTDTQYF

D: .
J: TRBJ2-6
V: TRBV5-6
size: .
DNA: TGTGCCAGCAGCTTGGCCGGGACCCTTATAGGGAGCTCTGGGGCCAACGTCCTGACTTTC
CDR3: CASSLAGTLIGSSGANVLTF

D: TRBD1
J: TRBJ2-1
V: TRBV5-5
size: .
DNA: TGTGCCAGCAGCTTGGTGGGACAGGGGGCATATGAGCAGTTCTTC
CDR3: CASSLVGQGAYEQFF

D: TRBD2
J: TRBJ2-1
V: TRBV7-8
size: few
DNA: TGTGCCAGCAGGTACCCGGGACTAGCGGTCAATGAGCAGTTCTTC
CDR3: CASRYPGLAVNEQFF

D: TRBD2
J: TRBJ2-1
V: TRBV5-1
size: few
DNA: TGCGCCAGCAGCCGGACTAGCGGAAGATACGATGAGCAGTTCTTC
CDR3: CASSRTSGRYDEQFF

D: TRBD2
J: TRBJ2-3
V: TRBV10-3
size: many
DNA: TGTGCCATCAGTGAGTCTCTGGGACTAGTCACAGATACGCAGTATTTT
CDR3: CAISESLGLVTDTQYF

D: TRBD1
J: TRBJ1-1
V: TRBV7-9
size: many
DNA: TGTGCCAGCAGCCTCGGACAGGGAGGAGAAGCTTTCTTT
CDR3: CASSLGQGGEAFF

D: TRBD1
J: TRBJ1-2
V: TRBV7-2
size: few
DNA: TGTGCCAGCAGCTTAGATTGGGGGACAGGGGGCGATGGCTACACCTTC
CDR3: CASSLDWGTGGDGYTF

D: TRBD1
J: TRBJ2-5
V: TRBV7-9
size: once
DNA: TGTGCCAGCAGTTTTGCCCCCGGGACAGGATATGGAGAGACCCAGTACTTC
CDR3: CASSFAPGTGYGETQYF

D: TRBD2
J: TRBJ2-1
V: TRBV9
size: .
DNA: TGTGCCAGCACCCCTAGCGGGAAAGATTCTGGAGAGCAGTTCTTC
CDR3: CASTPSGKDSGEQFF

D: TRBD1
J: TRBJ1-2
V: TRBV7-9
size: .
DNA: TGTGCCAGCAGCTTAATTGACAGGGAAGATGGCTACACCTTC
CDR3: CASSLIDREDGYTF

D: .
J: TRBJ2-1
V: TRBV27
size: .
DNA: TGTGCCAGCAGTCCAGGGTCGTGGTACAATGAGCAGTTCTTC
CDR3: CASSPGSWYNEQFF

D: .
J: TRBJ1-1
V: TRBV3-1
size: .
DNA: TGTGCCAGCAGCCGGGGAGGGTTAGAGGCTTTCTTT
CDR3: CASSRGGLEAFF

D: TRBD2
J: TRBJ2-5
V: TRBV29-1
size: few
DNA: TGCAGCGTTGTCCGGAGCGGGGGAGAGACCCAGTACTTC
CDR3: CSVVRSGGETQYF

D: .
J: TRBJ1-2
V: TRBV7-2
size: few
DNA: TGTGCCAGCACCCTTAGAGGAGGTGGTGGCTACACCTTC
CDR3: CASTLRGGGGYTF

D: .
J: TRBJ2-3
V: TRBV20-1
size: many
DNA: TGCAGTGCCAGAGTATCCATACCCACAGATACGCAGTATTTT
CDR3: CSARVSIPTDTQYF

D: TRBD1
J: TRBJ2-7
V: TRBV7-8
size: .
DNA: TGTGCCAGCAGCCAAGGAGGGACAGGGAGCTCCTACGAGCAGTACTTC
CDR3: CASSQGGTGSSYEQYF

D: .
J: TRBJ1-2
V: TRBV10-3
size: .
DNA: TGTGCCATCAGGGACAGACACGACGTAGGCTACACCTTC
CDR3: CAIRDRHDVGYTF

D: .
J: TRBJ1-1
V: TRBV30
size: .
DNA: TGTGCCTGGAGTGACAGGACTGAAGCTTTCTTT
CDR3: CAWSDRTEAFF